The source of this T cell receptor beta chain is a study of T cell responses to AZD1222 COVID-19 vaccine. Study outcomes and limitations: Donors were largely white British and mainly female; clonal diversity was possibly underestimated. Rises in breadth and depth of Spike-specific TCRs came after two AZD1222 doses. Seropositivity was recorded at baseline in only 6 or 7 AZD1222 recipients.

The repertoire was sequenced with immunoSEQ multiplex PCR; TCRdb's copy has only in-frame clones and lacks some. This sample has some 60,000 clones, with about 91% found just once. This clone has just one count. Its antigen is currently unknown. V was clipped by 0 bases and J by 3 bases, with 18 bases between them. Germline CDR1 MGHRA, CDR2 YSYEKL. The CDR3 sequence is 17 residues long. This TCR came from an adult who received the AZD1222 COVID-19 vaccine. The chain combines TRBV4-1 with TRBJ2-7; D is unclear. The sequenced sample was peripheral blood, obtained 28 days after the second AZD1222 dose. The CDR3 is CASSQEKPKTDIYEQYF. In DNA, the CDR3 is TGCGCCAGCAGCCAAGAGAAGCCGAAGACGGATATCTACGAGCAGTACTTC.